This T cell receptor (beta chain) was retrieved from a study of T cells in Graves' hyperthyroidism and ophthalmopathy. This clonotype showed up many times. The source material, RNA transcripts, was used to amplify TCR beta CDR3 regions. The study used the HTBI primer set for a first-round RT-PCR of the TCR CDR3. TCRdb ran MiXCR on the multiplex PCR reads and lists one entry per CDR3 protein. This sample has 250,000 to 300,000 distinct CDR3 sequences; 12% to 15% occur once, and the top ten carry over 25%. Germline-derived CDR1 and CDR2 are SGHRS and YFSETQ. CDR3 length: 14 residues. Trimming pared 6 bases from V and 6 bases from J, leaving 16 bases between.

What was sequenced was blood. The chain carries TRBV5-1 and TRBJ2-1, with TRBD1 as a possible D gene (7 bases). The sequence was collected from a woman aged 50 to 65 with Graves' hyperthyroidism that later progressed to Graves' ophthalmopathy. CDR3 in amino acids: CASNSPGGSNEQFF. The CDR3 DNA reads as TGCGCCAGCAACTCGCCAGGGGGGTCCAATGAGCAGTTCTTC.